This T cell receptor beta chain was documented in a study of technical replicates of blood from several donors. CDR1 and CDR2 from the germline V gene are GTSNPN and SVGIG (reference sequence). The CDR3 runs 18 residues. Trimming left V 1 base short and J 0 bases short, with 18 bases between. Clones were read by immunoSEQ multiplex PCR, and TCRdb kept only the in-frame ones, dropping some. This repertoire shows around 83,000 clones, about 94% found once; its top ten account for 0.39%. This clone appeared once. Material: T cells isolated from PBMCs. The chain carries TRBV30 and TRBJ2-2, with D perhaps TRBD2 (6 bases). The sequence derives from a human donor in good health. CDR3 in amino acids: CAWSGLVGEFANTGELFF. CDR3 DNA: TGTGCCTGGAGTGGACTAGTAGGAGAGTTCGCGAACACCGGGGAGCTGTTTTTT.